This T cell receptor (beta chain) was captured in a study of siplizumab effects on memory and regulatory T cells. About 100,000 TCR templates underwent assay in every sample. The assay was immunoSEQ multiplex PCR, and TCRdb's table has in-frame clones only and misses some. The table lists roughly 62,000 clones, approximately 93% of them singletons. Study-wide points: Naive versus memory phenotype went unassigned for roughly 80-96% of proliferating CD4+ or CD8+ clones. A minor fraction of alloreactive clones, and no more, mapped to unstimulated subsets.

The CDR3 is 17 amino acids. Trimming shortened V by 7 bases and J by 3 bases, and 22 bases separated the two germline ends. Germline CDR1 is MDHEN and CDR2 is SYDVKM. Of note for this clone: As yet, its antigen is unknown.

Material for sequencing was CD8+ T cells sorted from blood. This chain joins TRBV28 and TRBJ2-1; possibly TRBD1 or TRBD2 for D (5 bases each). This TCR was sampled from a human donor in good health. CDR3 loop: CASNRPPLAQGYNEQFF. The CDR3 DNA sequence: TGTGCCAGCAACCGACCCCCCCTAGCTCAGGGCTACAATGAGCAGTTCTTC.